This T cell receptor (beta chain) was found in a study of neurological immune-mediated disorders. In germline, CDR1 is SEHNR, CDR2 FQNEAQ (reference sequence). V lost 5 bases, J lost 2 bases, and 20 bases stayed unmatched. The CDR3 runs 21 residues. This clonotype was detected many times. With 10-nucleotide random UMIs included, cDNA was synthesized by 5'RACE. TCRdb redid the calling of the 5' RACE reads with MiXCR, one entry per CDR3 protein. Altogether 14,000 or so distinct CDR3 sequences are present, roughly an eighth being singletons, with the ten largest covering 41%. Libraries from sorted cells each used some 1 million CD4+ or CD8+ T cells.

The chain links TRBV7-9 to TRBJ2-7; 14 bases map to TRBD2. Sequences were obtained from CD8+ T cells from blood. This receptor was identified in a female donor with HTLV-1-associated myelopathy (HAM/TSP). The DNA of the CDR3 is TGTGCCAGCAGCCCCCCCCTGCCCGGACTAGCGGGGGGCCGCAACACCTACGAGCAGTACTTC. Translating gives CASSPPLPGLAGGRNTYEQYF.